These T cell receptor beta chains were read from a single sample in a study of CD8+CD57+ T cells in acquired aplastic anemia. TCRdb analysed the reads with MiXCR anew, one entry per CDR3 protein. The sample has just over 150,000 distinct CDR3 sequences, less than 50% seen once. Sequencing input: sorted CD4+, CD8+, or CD8+CD57+ T cells (not recorded which) from PBMCs. The origin of the receptors is a human donor with aplastic anemia. Each CDR3 is given with its conserved first and last residue. Each record gives: D gene, V gene, clone size, J gene, CDR3 protein, CDR3 DNA. The D gene is left open where the match is weak. Expanded clones get a size class; other rows say once, few or many, or leave the size out.

d_gene: .; v_gene: TRBV6-5; abundance: few; j_gene: TRBJ2-1; CDR3aa: CASRYTRPGWDNEQFF; CDR3nt: TGTGCCAGCAGATACACTAGACCGGGGTGGGACAATGAGCAGTTCTTC
d_gene: .; v_gene: TRBV12-3/TRBV12-4; abundance: many; j_gene: TRBJ2-1; CDR3aa: CASSITGTEQFF; CDR3nt: TGTGCCAGCAGTATTACCGGGACCGAGCAGTTCTTC
d_gene: .; v_gene: TRBV15; abundance: .; j_gene: TRBJ1-6; CDR3aa: CATSPSPRPDSPLHF; CDR3nt: TGTGCCACCAGCCCCTCGCCCCGGCCGGATTCACCCCTCCACTTT
d_gene: .; v_gene: TRBV4-3; abundance: few; j_gene: TRBJ2-2; CDR3aa: CASSQGTANTGELFF; CDR3nt: TGCGCCAGCAGCCAAGGGACAGCGAACACCGGGGAGCTGTTTTTT
d_gene: TRBD1; v_gene: TRBV11-1; abundance: .; j_gene: TRBJ1-2; CDR3aa: CASSSPGQGAVDGYTF; CDR3nt: TGTGCCAGCAGCTCTCCGGGACAGGGGGCAGTGGATGGCTACACCTTC
d_gene: .; v_gene: TRBV11-2; abundance: many; j_gene: TRBJ1-1; CDR3aa: CASSLGRGTTEAFF; CDR3nt: TGTGCCAGCAGCTTAGGGCGGGGGACCACTGAAGCTTTCTTT
d_gene: .; v_gene: TRBV15; abundance: many; j_gene: TRBJ2-7; CDR3aa: CATSSGGRGGYEQYF; CDR3nt: TGTGCCACCAGCAGTGGAGGCCGTGGTGGTTACGAGCAGTACTTC
d_gene: .; v_gene: TRBV24-1; abundance: .; j_gene: TRBJ1-4; CDR3aa: CATSDSRGGGEKLFF; CDR3nt: TGTGCCACCAGTGATTCGCGGGGGGGCGGTGAAAAACTGTTTTTT
d_gene: .; v_gene: TRBV2; abundance: .; j_gene: TRBJ2-7; CDR3aa: CASRVGSYEQYF; CDR3nt: TGTGCCAGCAGGGTAGGGTCCTACGAGCAGTACTTC
d_gene: TRBD1; v_gene: TRBV2; abundance: .; j_gene: TRBJ1-6; CDR3aa: CASRSYRGRRGNSPLHF; CDR3nt: TGTGCCAGCAGATCGTACAGGGGGCGCAGGGGGAATTCACCCCTCCACTTT
d_gene: .; v_gene: TRBV15; abundance: .; j_gene: TRBJ1-5; CDR3aa: CAILQGDGQPQHF; CDR3nt: TGTGCCATCCTACAGGGCGACGGCCAGCCCCAGCATTTT
d_gene: .; v_gene: TRBV7-8; abundance: .; j_gene: TRBJ1-3; CDR3aa: CASSLGVGSGNTIYF; CDR3nt: TGTGCCAGCAGCTTAGGGGTGGGATCTGGAAACACCATATATTTT
d_gene: .; v_gene: TRBV11-1; abundance: many; j_gene: TRBJ2-3; CDR3aa: CASSPDFGGPDTQYF; CDR3nt: TGTGCCAGCAGCCCCGACTTCGGGGGCCCAGATACGCAGTATTTT
d_gene: .; v_gene: TRBV6-2/TRBV6-3; abundance: few; j_gene: TRBJ2-4; CDR3aa: CASSYFPGRGLLAKNIQYF; CDR3nt: TGTGCCAGCAGTTACTTTCCCGGCAGGGGTCTGCTAGCCAAAAACATTCAGTACTTC
d_gene: TRBD1; v_gene: TRBV24-1; abundance: .; j_gene: TRBJ1-2; CDR3aa: CATSAGQGNGYTF; CDR3nt: TGTGCCACCAGTGCCGGACAGGGTAATGGCTACACCTTC
d_gene: TRBD1; v_gene: TRBV5-6; abundance: many; j_gene: TRBJ1-4; CDR3aa: CASSPDRVDEKLFF; CDR3nt: TGTGCCAGCAGCCCCGACAGGGTTGACGAAAAACTGTTTTTT
d_gene: .; v_gene: TRBV10-3; abundance: .; j_gene: TRBJ2-2; CDR3aa: CAISESRTGELFF; CDR3nt: TGTGCCATCAGTGAGTCGAGGACCGGGGAGCTGTTTTTT
d_gene: .; v_gene: TRBV12-3/TRBV12-4; abundance: .; j_gene: TRBJ2-2; CDR3aa: CASSGWDARPSTRELSF; CDR3nt: TGTGCCAGCAGCGGCTGGGACGCCCGCCCCAGCACCAGGGAGCTGTCTTTT
d_gene: TRBD1; v_gene: TRBV5-5; abundance: once; j_gene: TRBJ2-6; CDR3aa: CASSWGQGSNVLTF; CDR3nt: TGTGCCAGCAGCTGGGGACAGGGTTCCAACGTCCTGACTTTC
d_gene: .; v_gene: TRBV6-5; abundance: once; j_gene: TRBJ1-2; CDR3aa: CTSSNRANYGYTF; CDR3nt: TGTACCAGCAGTAACAGGGCTAACTATGGCTACACCTTC
d_gene: TRBD1; v_gene: TRBV12-3/TRBV12-4; abundance: .; j_gene: TRBJ1-5; CDR3aa: CASKTRDRPNQPQHF; CDR3nt: TGTGCCAGCAAAACGAGGGACAGACCCAATCAGCCCCAGCATTTT
d_gene: .; v_gene: TRBV11-2; abundance: few; j_gene: TRBJ2-7; CDR3aa: CASSPGRGEQYF; CDR3nt: TGTGCCAGCAGCCCGGGACGCGGGGAGCAGTACTTC
d_gene: TRBD2; v_gene: TRBV9; abundance: .; j_gene: TRBJ2-7; CDR3aa: CASSERDDGEQYF; CDR3nt: TGTGCCAGCAGCGAGCGGGACGACGGCGAGCAGTACTTC
d_gene: .; v_gene: TRBV11-2; abundance: .; j_gene: TRBJ2-1; CDR3aa: CASSLDLSLTYNKQFF; CDR3nt: TGTGCCAGCAGCTTAGATTTGTCCCTGACCTACAATAAGCAGTTCTTC
d_gene: TRBD2; v_gene: TRBV15; abundance: once; j_gene: TRBJ2-1; CDR3aa: CATSRGASGSSSYNEQFF; CDR3nt: TGTGCCACCAGCAGAGGGGCTAGCGGGAGCAGCTCCTACAATGAGCAGTTCTTC
d_gene: TRBD1; v_gene: TRBV7-9; abundance: many; j_gene: TRBJ2-5; CDR3aa: CASSLGQGARETQYF; CDR3nt: TGTGCCAGCAGCTTAGGGCAGGGGGCTCGAGAGACCCAGTACTTC
d_gene: .; v_gene: TRBV7-4; abundance: .; j_gene: TRBJ1-2; CDR3aa: CASSSEVGTNYGYTF; CDR3nt: TGTGCCAGCAGCTCCGAGGTAGGGACGAACTATGGCTACACCTTC
d_gene: .; v_gene: TRBV5-4; abundance: many; j_gene: TRBJ2-5; CDR3aa: CASSSGVGAQETQYF; CDR3nt: TGTGCCAGCAGTTCAGGGGTTGGCGCACAAGAGACCCAGTACTTC
d_gene: TRBD2; v_gene: TRBV9; abundance: many; j_gene: TRBJ2-1; CDR3aa: CASSETLSGRDNEQFF; CDR3nt: TGTGCCAGCAGCGAGACCCTTAGCGGGAGAGACAATGAGCAGTTCTTC
d_gene: TRBD1; v_gene: TRBV20-1; abundance: .; j_gene: TRBJ1-1; CDR3aa: CSAREGDRGVRTEAFF; CDR3nt: TGCAGTGCTAGAGAGGGTGACAGGGGAGTACGCACTGAAGCTTTCTTT
d_gene: .; v_gene: TRBV24-1; abundance: few; j_gene: TRBJ2-3; CDR3aa: CAISESTGVGDTQYF; CDR3nt: TGTGCCATCAGTGAGTCGACCGGTGTTGGAGATACGCAGTATTTT